A single sample gave rise to the 25 T cell receptor beta chains below, sequenced in a study of T cells expressing NK-cell markers. Using the 5' RACE reads, TCRdb records one entry per CDR3 protein without DNA. The specimen's table records 350,000 to 500,000 distinct CDR3 sequences. Material for sequencing was blood T cells: a sorted CD56 or NKG2C T cell subset, CD4+ or CD8+ T cells, or bulk PBMC T cells (not recorded which). These receptors were taken from a woman between 18 and 69 years old in good health.

CDR3 residues: CASSSRLAGHNEQFF. The gene calls are TRBV7-3 and TRBJ2-1; TCRdb lists TRBD2, though no DNA is available to test this call. Per the germline V gene, CDR1 is SGHTA and CDR2 is FQGTGA. CDR3 length: 15 amino acids.

CDR3 residues: CATSRGGLGANVLTF. The rearrangement links TRBV15 to TRBJ2-6. The germline V gene has CDR1 LNHNV and CDR2 YYDKDF (reference sequence). CDR3 size: 15 residues.

V is TRBV5-1 and J is TRBJ2-7; absent DNA, TCRdb's TRBD2 call cannot be checked. CDR1 is SGHRS, CDR2 YFSETQ, per germline. The CDR3 runs 13 residues. The CDR3 sequence is CASSEIPGPEQYF.

The chain employs TRBV20-1 and TRBJ2-7; with no DNA, the TCRdb D assignment of TRBD2 cannot be verified. The germline V gene encodes CDR1 DFQATT and CDR2 SNEGSKA (reference sequence). The CDR3 runs to 14 residues. The CDR3 protein is CSAIWGGQGYEQYF.

The chain employs TRBV10-2 and TRBJ1-5; TCRdb gives TRBD1 as the D gene, but with no DNA this cannot be confirmed. The CDR3 sequence is 13 residues long. Germline V CDR1 and CDR2: WSHSY, SAAADI. Here the CDR3 reads CATMRGVGQPQHF.

The chain couples TRBV7-9 to TRBJ1-2. Germline V gene lookup returns CDR1 SEHNR and CDR2 FQNEAQ (reference sequence). This CDR3 spans 11 amino acids. This chain's CDR3 is CASSLDYGYTF.

This chain uses TRBV15 with TRBJ1-5; absent DNA, TCRdb's TRBD1 call cannot be checked. The CDR3 loop spans 14 amino acids. The germline gives CDR1 LNHNV, CDR2 YYDKDF (reference sequence). The CDR3: CATSKGDTNQPQHF. The whole variable domain, filled in from reference TRBV15 and TRBJ1-5, reads DAMVIQNPRYQVTQFGKPVTLSCSQTLNHNVMYWYQQKSSQAPKLLFHYYDKDFNNEADTPDNFQSRRPNTSFCFLDIRSPGLGDTAMYLCATSKGDTNQPQHFGDGTRLSIL.

CDR3 residues: CASSLWGDTQYF. The J gene is TRBJ2-3, the V gene TRBV7-2. Germline V CDR1 and CDR2: SGHTA, FQGNSA. The CDR3 is made up of 12 amino acids.

CDR3: CASSTHRSGTPQFF. The J gene is TRBJ2-1, the V gene TRBV6-5; TCRdb picks TRBD1, but there is no DNA to check that call. The length of the CDR3 is 14 residues. Germline-derived CDR1 and CDR2 are MNHEY and SVGAGI.

The V and J genes are TRBV9 and TRBJ1-2; TCRdb's D call, TRBD1, is unchecked because there is no DNA. From germline, CDR1 is SGDLS and CDR2 YYNGEE. This CDR3 is 16 amino acids long. The CDR3 sequence: CASSPTGAAANYGYTF.

The rearrangement links TRBV19 to TRBJ1-4; TCRdb lists TRBD1, though no DNA is available to test this call. The CDR3 is 14 amino acids. Germline assignment: CDR1 LNHDA and CDR2 SQIVND (reference sequence). CDR3 region: CASSPGTGAEKLFF.

The chain employs TRBV7-2 and TRBJ2-1; there is no DNA to check the TCRdb D call of TRBD2. The CDR3 is 16 amino acids. Germline CDR1 is SGHTA and CDR2 is FQGNSA. CDR3 sequence reads: CASSPGGRKGNGEQFF.

The rearrangement uses TRBV4-3 and TRBJ2-7; TCRdb outputs TRBD1, but without DNA this stays unchecked. The V gene's germline CDR1 is LGHNA and CDR2 YSLEER. The CDR3 runs to 14 residues. CDR3 amino acids: CASSQGTSSYEQYF.

CDR3 amino acids: CASSQDQPASGNYEQYF. The rearrangement links TRBV4-2 to TRBJ2-7; TCRdb proposes TRBD2, but this gene call is untestable without DNA. CDR1 and CDR2 (germline): LGHNA, YNFKEQ. The CDR3 extends over 17 amino acids.

The rearrangement uses TRBV5-5 and TRBJ1-1. The CDR3 covers 13 residues. The germline gives CDR1 SGHKS, CDR2 YYEKEE (reference sequence). The CDR3 is CASSLEGITEAFF.

This sequence joins TRBV6-5 and TRBJ1-6; as DNA is missing, the TRBD1 call by TCRdb cannot be tested. The CDR3 spans 16 residues. From germline, CDR1 is MNHEY and CDR2 SVGAGI. CDR3: CASSLFVRDSNSPLHF.

The genes are TRBV7-2 and TRBJ2-1; there is no DNA to check the TCRdb D call of TRBD1. The germline gives CDR1 SGHTA, CDR2 FQGNSA. This CDR3 contains 15 residues. CDR3 in amino acids: CASSLGGAWYNEQFF.

V gene TRBV29-1 combines with J gene TRBJ2-5; no DNA is available, so the TRBD1 call from TCRdb remains unchecked. This CDR3 comprises 16 residues. CDR1 is SQVTM, CDR2 ANQGSEA, per germline. CDR3 in amino acids: CSVVTGQGVLQETQYF.

The rearrangement joins TRBV14 to TRBJ1-4. This CDR3 contains 16 residues. Germline CDR1 reads SGHDN; CDR2 reads FVKESK. The CDR3 sequence is CASSQELGTPIPKLFF.

The chain has TRBV19 and TRBJ1-5. This CDR3 contains 14 residues. Germline CDR1 reads LNHDA; CDR2 reads SQIVND (reference sequence). CDR3 region: CASSSPTLGLTQHF. Supplemented by reference TRBV19 and TRBJ1-5, the full variable domain reads DGGITQSPKYLFRKEGQNVTLSCEQNLNHDAMYWYRQDPGQGLRLIYYSQIVNDFQKGDIAEGYSVSREKKESFPLTVTSAQKNPTAFYLCASSSPTLGLTQHFGDGTRLSIL.

CDR3 sequence reads: CASNLPQSRGFYNEQFF. This rearrangement joins TRBV12-3 or TRBV12-4 to TRBJ2-1; TCRdb reports TRBD2, a call that lacks DNA to check it against. The CDR3 extends over 17 amino acids.

The chain links TRBV7-2 to TRBJ1-1; lacking DNA, the TRBD1 call made by TCRdb goes unchecked. This CDR3 comprises 15 residues. Germline CDR1 SGHTA, CDR2 FQGNSA. This CDR3 is CASSLAGRGRTEAFF.

The chain is built from TRBV7-9 and TRBJ2-5; TCRdb names TRBD2, which stays unverified in the absence of DNA. The CDR3 extends over 14 amino acids. CDR1 SEHNR and CDR2 FQNEAQ come from the germline V gene (reference sequence). The CDR3 loop is CASSLLAGEETQYF.

The chain carries TRBV5-4 and TRBJ2-3. Per germline, CDR1 SGHNT and CDR2 YYREEE (reference sequence). This CDR3 has 12 residues. CDR3 sequence: CASSLGSDTQYF.

V is TRBV30 and J is TRBJ2-2; the D call of TRBD1 rests on TCRdb alone, since no DNA is present to check it. The CDR3 contains 15 residues. In germline, CDR1 is GTSNPN, CDR2 SVGIG (reference sequence). CDR3 residues: CAWSVNGGSAGELFF.